These 20 T cell receptor beta chains came from one sample sequenced in a study of blood T cell repertoires in COVID-19. The table came from immunoSEQ multiplex PCR; TCRdb's copy has only in-frame clones and leaves some out. The table has roughly 270,000 clones, 85% seen once; the top ten hold 2% to 3%. The sequenced material came from PBMCs or T cells enriched from blood (not recorded which). All receptors come from a woman in her 50s who had recovered from COVID-19.

The gene calls are TRBV5-1 and TRBJ2-1; TRBD1 matches at 7 bases. CDR3 length: 15 residues. V shed 4 bases and J 3 bases; nucleotides not matched to a gene: 7. CDR1 is SGHRS and CDR2 is YFSETQ in the germline V gene. Here the CDR3 DNA reads TGCGCCAGCAGCCCCGGGACAGCGCTCTACAATGAGCAGTTCTTC. Amino acid sequence: CASSPGTALYNEQFF. Complete variable domain (other parts from reference TRBV5-1 and TRBJ2-1): KAGVTQTPRYLIKTRGQQVTLSCSPISGHRSVSWYQQTPGQGLQFLFEYFSETQRNKGNFPGRFSGRQFSNSRSEMNVSTLELGDSALYLCASSPGTALYNEQFFGPGTRLTVL.

This sequence joins TRBV3-1 (or the pseudogene TRBV3-2) and TRBJ1-4; D unclear. CDR3 length: 14 amino acids. The V and J ends lost 0 bases and 8 bases respectively, with 10 bases between them. Germline-derived CDR1 and CDR2 are LGHDT and YNNKEL (reference sequence). CDR3 sequence: CASSQDLRREKLFF. The CDR3 DNA reads TGTGCCAGCAGCCAAGATCTGAGGCGGGAAAAACTGTTTTTT.

V and J are TRBV13 and TRBJ2-1; the D gene is possibly TRBD1 (5 bases). Trimming took 0 bases from V and 9 from J, leaving 15 bases between them. The germline CDR1 and CDR2 sequences are PRHDT and FYEKMQ (reference sequence). The CDR3 runs to 15 residues. The CDR3: CASSLGSPPQGEQFF. DNA for the CDR3: TGTGCCAGCAGCTTAGGCAGCCCACCTCAGGGTGAGCAGTTCTTC.

The rearrangement joins TRBV5-1 to TRBJ1-2; D is perhaps TRBD1 (6 bases). V gave up 0 bases and J gave up 1 base, with 10 bases separating them. Germline assignment: CDR1 SGHRS and CDR2 YFSETQ. CDR3 size: 15 residues. CDR3 region: CASSLDGQLNYGYTF. The CDR3 nucleotides are TGCGCCAGCAGCTTGGACGGACAGCTTAACTATGGCTACACCTTC.

This sequence joins TRBV10-3 and TRBJ1-1; 7 positions match TRBD1. V shed 8 bases and J 0 bases; nucleotides not matched to a gene: 3. Germline CDR1 is ENHRY and CDR2 is SYGVKD. The CDR3 contains 13 residues. The CDR3: CAIGTDMNTEAFF. The CDR3 DNA reads as TGTGCCATCGGGACAGATATGAACACTGAAGCTTTCTTT.

The chain carries TRBV12-3 or TRBV12-4 and TRBJ2-4; possible D gene TRBD2, 5 bases. The CDR3 has 12 amino acids. V lost 6 bases, J lost 11 bases, and 14 bases lay in between. The CDR3 sequence is CASRTGKDVQYF. The CDR3 DNA reads as TGTGCCAGCAGGACGGGGAAAGACGTTCAGTACTTC.

The chain uses TRBV6-5 and TRBJ1-6, with 8 bases aligning to TRBD1. Trimming cost V 10 bases and J 2 bases; bases outside gene matches: 7. The CDR3 is 15 amino acids. In germline, CDR1 is MNHEY, CDR2 SVGAGI. As DNA, the CDR3 is TGTGCCACCGGACAGGGTCTACCCTATAATTCACCCCTCCACTTT. Amino acids: CATGQGLPYNSPLHF.

This clone was found once. This rearrangement joins TRBV27 to TRBJ1-2; 7 bases match TRBD1. CDR3 length: 13 amino acids. Germline V lookup: CDR1 MNHEY, CDR2 SMNVEV (reference sequence). J was trimmed by 13 bases and V by 2 bases; bases with no gene match: 10. CDR3 region: CASSLDRDSSGTF. In DNA, the CDR3 is TGTGCCAGCAGTTTAGACCGGGACAGTTCTGGCACCTTC.

J is TRBJ1-1 and V is TRBV7-2, with D hard to call. CDR3 size: 13 residues. V was pared by 5 bases and J by 5 bases, with 12 bases between. Germline V CDR1 and CDR2: SGHTA, FQGNSA. The CDR3, as DNA: TGTGCCAGCAGCCCTACTCTCCGGACTGAAGCTTTCTTT. Its translation is CASSPTLRTEAFF. The full variable domain, rest sourced from reference TRBV7-2 and TRBJ1-1, is GAGVSQSPSNKVTEKGKDVELRCDPISGHTALYWYRQSLGQGLEFLIYFQGNSAPDKSGLPSDRFSAERTGGSVSTLTIQRTQQEDSAVYLCASSPTLRTEAFFGQGTRLTVV.

This clone has a handful of counts. The V gene is TRBV9, the J gene TRBJ2-2; no firm D call. V was shortened by 3 bases and J by 1 base, with 7 bases between the two germline ends. The CDR3 extends over 14 amino acids. From germline, CDR1 is SGDLS and CDR2 YYNGEE. CDR3 amino acids: CASSDPGNTGELFF. The DNA of the CDR3 is TGTGCCAGCAGCGACCCAGGGAACACCGGGGAGCTGTTTTTT.

This chain uses TRBV29-1 with TRBJ1-2; a possible D gene is TRBD1 (5 bases). Germline V gene lookup returns CDR1 SQVTM and CDR2 ANQGSEA. V lost 3 bases, J lost 6 bases, and 14 bases lay in between. This CDR3 is 13 amino acids long. The chain's CDR3 is CSVDGASLNGYTF. For the CDR3, the DNA is TGCAGCGTTGATGGGGCCAGCTTAAATGGCTACACCTTC. Drawing the rest from reference TRBV29-1 and TRBJ1-2, the complete variable domain is SAVISQKPSRDICQRGTSLTIQCQVDSQVTMMFWYRQQPGQSLTLIATANQGSEATYESGFVIDKFPISRPNLTFSTLTVSNMSPEDSSIYLCSVDGASLNGYTFGSGTRLTVV.

In DNA form, the CDR3 reads TGTGCCAGCAGCCCATTTCATTCTAGCGGGCTGAACACCGGGGAGCTGTTTTTT. It specifies CASSPFHSSGLNTGELFF. The rearrangement links TRBV16 to TRBJ2-2; 8 bases align to TRBD2. The CDR3 has 18 residues. The germline V gene encodes CDR1 KGHSY and CDR2 FQNENV. V shed 4 bases and J 1 base; nucleotides not matched to a gene: 11. Variable domain in full (rest from reference TRBV16 and TRBJ2-2): GEEVAQTPKHLVRGEGQKAKLYCAPIKGHSYVFWYQQVLKNEFKFLISFQNENVFDETGMPKERFSAKCLPNSPCSLEIQATKLEDSAVYFCASSPFHSSGLNTGELFFGEGSRLTVL.

The chain joins TRBV3-1 (or the pseudogene TRBV3-2) to TRBJ2-7; 12 bases align to TRBD2. This CDR3 region has 14 residues. V was clipped by 3 bases and J by 6 bases; unmatched bases: 3. Germline V gene sequence: CDR1 LGHDT, CDR2 YNNKEL (reference sequence). DNA for the CDR3: TGTGCCAGCAGCCAGACTAGCGGGAGAGCCGAGCAGTACTTC. Translation gives CASSQTSGRAEQYF.

The chain employs TRBV24-1 and TRBJ1-2; no clear D. V lost 2 bases to trimming and J lost 3 bases, with 9 bases between them. The CDR3 length is 14 residues. Germline CDR1 is KGHDR and CDR2 is SFDVKD. CDR3 in DNA: TGTGCCACCAGTGATTCTTGGGCCGACTATGGCTACACCTTC. Its translation: CATSDSWADYGYTF.

The J gene is TRBJ2-2, the V gene TRBV10-1; TRBD2 agrees at 13 bases. The germline CDR1 and CDR2 sequences are WNHNN and SYGVQD (reference sequence). Germline trimming cut 2 bases from V and 8 bases from J; bases unmatched to any gene: 8. This CDR3 has 17 amino acids. In DNA form, the CDR3 reads TGCGCCAGCAGTGAGCCAACCGGGACTAGCGGGAAAGGGGAGCTGTTTTTT. It specifies CASSEPTGTSGKGELFF.

This clone was counted only a few times. The CDR3 nucleotides are TGTGCCAGCAGGTCCCGGGACAGACCCTACGAGCAGTACTTC. Translated, it gives CASRSRDRPYEQYF. The rearrangement links TRBV5-5 to TRBJ2-7, with TRBD1 matching over 7 bases. V was clipped by 5 bases and J by 2 bases; unmatched bases: 7. The CDR3 extends over 14 amino acids. CDR1 and CDR2 from the germline V gene are SGHKS and YYEKEE (reference sequence).

In its sample, this clone was seen once. V gene TRBV21-1 combines with J gene TRBJ2-7; the D segment call TRBD2 is taken from the table without a DNA check. TRBV21-1 is tagged as a pseudogene. This CDR3 comprises 21 residues. The CDR3 is CASSKRSGFRGLAGVSYEQYF. In DNA form, the CDR3 reads TGTGCCAGCAGCAAACGTTCTGGTTTTCGTGGACTAGCGGGAGTCTCCTACGAGCAGTACTTC.

This chain connects TRBV3-1 (or the pseudogene TRBV3-2) to TRBJ1-2; 8 positions match TRBD1. V lost 1 base, J lost 5 bases, and 9 bases stayed unmatched. This CDR3 region has 16 residues. Germline loops: CDR1 LGHDT, CDR2 YNNKEL (reference sequence). CDR3 DNA sequence: TGTGCCAGCAGCCAAGGGGGGTCAGGGGGCCCGTATGGCTACACCTTC. This translates into CASSQGGSGGPYGYTF.

V and J are TRBV30 and TRBJ1-5; D is unclear. Germline values: CDR1 GTSNPN, CDR2 SVGIG (reference sequence). The CDR3 consists of 14 residues. V lost 5 bases and J lost 3, with 14 bases in between. The CDR3 DNA reads TGTGCCTGGCGGGAGAACAGCCCCAATCAGCCCCAGCATTTT. Encoded protein: CAWRENSPNQPQHF.

The DNA of the CDR3 is TGTGCCAGCAGTGGCCAGGGTTCTTCACCCCTCCACTTT. Translated: CASSGQGSSPLHF. The chain combines TRBV2 with TRBJ1-6; maybe TRBD1 (5 bases). V lost 4 bases and J 9 bases, leaving 10 bases between the germline ends. Per the germline V gene, CDR1 is SNHLY and CDR2 is FYNNEI. The CDR3 is 13 residues long. The full variable domain, with the rest looked up from reference TRBV2 and TRBJ1-6, is EPEVTQTPSHQVTQMGQEVILRCVPISNHLYFYWYRQILGQKVEFLVSFYNNEISEKSEIFDDQFSVERPDGSNFTLKIRSTKLEDSAMYFCASSGQGSSPLHFGNGTRLTVT.